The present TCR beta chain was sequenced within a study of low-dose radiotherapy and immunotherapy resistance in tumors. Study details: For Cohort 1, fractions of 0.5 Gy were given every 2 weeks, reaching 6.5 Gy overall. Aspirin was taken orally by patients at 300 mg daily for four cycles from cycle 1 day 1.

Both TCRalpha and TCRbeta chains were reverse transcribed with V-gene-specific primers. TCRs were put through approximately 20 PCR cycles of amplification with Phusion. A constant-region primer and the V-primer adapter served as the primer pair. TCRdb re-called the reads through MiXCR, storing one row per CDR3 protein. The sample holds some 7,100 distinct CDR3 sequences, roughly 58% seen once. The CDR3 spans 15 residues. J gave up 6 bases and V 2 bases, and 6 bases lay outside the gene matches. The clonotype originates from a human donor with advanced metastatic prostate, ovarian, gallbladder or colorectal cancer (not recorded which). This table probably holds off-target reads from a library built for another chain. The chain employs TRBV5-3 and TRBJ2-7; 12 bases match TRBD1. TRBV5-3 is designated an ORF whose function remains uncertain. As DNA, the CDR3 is TGTGCCAGAAGCTTTCGGGACAGGGGGCCTACCGAGCAGTACTTC. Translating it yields CARSFRDRGPTEQYF.